A single sample gave rise to the 8 T cell receptor beta chains below, sequenced in a study of tumor and adjacent non-tumor tissue in lung cancer (dated by TCRdb to 2017 to 2018). The library was obtained by multiplex PCR. These reads were obtained on an Illumina HiSeq 2500. TCRbeta libraries were constructed through three rounds of nested PCR with primers (Table S4) according to protocols modified from ARM-PCR. In-frame beta chains were kept once TCRdb had trimmed the public reads at Q25 with fastp and called clones with MiXCR. Here each entry gathers all rows of one CDR3 protein and keeps the most common genes and DNA. The sample yields 120,000 to 150,000 distinct CDR3 sequences; around 67% were counted once. The ten largest account for 15% to 20% of the sample. Bulk unsorted tissue served as the source for RNA extraction, and RNA quality was assessed using a NanoDrop ND-1000 and an Agilent 2100.

Sequencing was done on a sample of lung tumor tissue. Receptors were obtained from a man in his 60s with small cell lung cancer.

Remarks on this clonotype: At one end, the junction sequence differs from germline, possibly due to a read error. The chain is built from TRBV11-3 and TRBJ2-2, with 7 bases identical to TRBD2. Germline V CDR1 and CDR2: SGHNT, YENEEA. The CDR3 runs to 16 residues. In nucleotides, the CDR3 is TGTGTCAGCAGCTTAACCGCGGGAGTTGTCACCGGTGAGCTGTTTTTT. Translation: CVSSLTAGVVTGELFF.

This clonotype was seen a few times. The chain couples TRBV12-3 or TRBV12-4 to TRBJ1-5; perhaps TRBD1 as D (6 bases). V lost 4 bases and J lost 4, with 11 bases in between. This CDR3 spans 14 amino acids. The CDR3 DNA reads as TGTGCCAGCAGTTCACAGGGTTGGAATCAGCCCCAGCATTTT. It encodes CASSSQGWNQPQHF.

With respect to this clonotype: An end of the junction differs from the germline gene, which may be a read error. The chain uses TRBV4-1 and TRBJ2-7, with 8 bases identical to TRBD1. The CDR3 has 15 residues. The germline V gene encodes CDR1 MGHRA and CDR2 YSYEKL. CDR3 region: CASSRTGTGGYDQYF. For the CDR3, the DNA is TGCGCCAGCAGCCGTACCGGGACAGGAGGATACGATCAGTATTTC.

The rearrangement uses TRBV10-3 and TRBJ2-7; D is unclear. CDR1 and CDR2 from the germline V gene are ENHRY and SYGVKD. This CDR3 comprises 13 residues. The V and J ends lost 3 bases and 2 bases respectively, with 8 bases between them. The CDR3 protein is CAISEMSPYEQYF. The DNA for the CDR3 is TGTGCCATCAGTGAAATGTCCCCCTACGAGCAGTACTTC.

This sequence joins TRBV5-4 and TRBJ2-1, with D hard to call. The length of the CDR3 is 15 residues. Germline values: CDR1 SGHNT, CDR2 YYREEE (reference sequence). CDR3: CISSLASEAYNEQFF. The CDR3 DNA is TGTATCAGCAGCTTGGCCTCAGAGGCCTACAATGAGCAGTTCTTC.

Worth noting for this clonotype: One end of the junction fails to match germline, which may point to a read error. This sequence joins TRBV5-1 and TRBJ2-1, with D possibly matching TRBD2 (6 bases). The CDR3 has 13 amino acids. Germline V CDR1 and CDR2: SGHRS, YFSETQ. CDR3 nucleotide sequence: TGCGCCAGCAGCCCGGGACTCCCCCATGAACAGTTCTTC. It translates to CASSPGLPHEQFF.

Notes on this clonotype: A read error may produce the germline difference seen at one junction end. The chain has TRBV11-1 and TRBJ2-1, with D perhaps TRBD2 (6 bases). The CDR3 has 18 amino acids. CDR1 and CDR2 from the germline V gene are SGHAT and FQDESV (reference sequence). The CDR3 bases are TGTGCCAGCAGCTTAATCTTGGCGGGGATGCCCCTGTACAATGAGCAGTCCTTC. The encoded protein is CASSLILAGMPLYNEQSF.

Worth noting for this clonotype: One end of the junction fails to match germline, which may point to a read error. The chain uses TRBV11-2 and TRBJ2-5; no reliable D call. Germline assignment: CDR1 SGHAT and CDR2 FQNNGV. The CDR3 is 12 amino acids. Here the CDR3 DNA reads TGTGGCAGCAGCGTAACCGTCACCCAAGAATACTTC. Its protein product is CGSSVTVTQEYF.